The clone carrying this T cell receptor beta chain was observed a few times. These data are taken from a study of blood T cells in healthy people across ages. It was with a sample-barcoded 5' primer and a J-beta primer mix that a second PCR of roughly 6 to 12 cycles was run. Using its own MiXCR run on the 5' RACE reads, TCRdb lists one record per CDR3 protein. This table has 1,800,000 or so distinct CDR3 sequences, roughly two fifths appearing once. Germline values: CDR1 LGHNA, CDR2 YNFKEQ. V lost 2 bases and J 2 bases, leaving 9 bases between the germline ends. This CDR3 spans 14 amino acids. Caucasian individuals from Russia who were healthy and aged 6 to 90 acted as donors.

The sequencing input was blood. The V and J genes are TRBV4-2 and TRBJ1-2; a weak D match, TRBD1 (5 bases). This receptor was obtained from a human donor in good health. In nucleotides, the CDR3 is TGTGCCAGCAGCCAATCCAGGGAGAACTATGGCTACACCTTC. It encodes CASSQSRENYGYTF.